The 3 T cell receptor beta chains in this list originate from one sample, sequenced in a study of blood T cell repertoires in COVID-19. The repertoire was sequenced with immunoSEQ multiplex PCR; TCRdb's copy has only in-frame clones and lacks some. The sample contains around 130,000 clones, approximately 90% of which appear only once. Sequencing was performed on peripheral blood. The source is an older man with active or convalescent COVID-19.

The V and J genes are TRBV10-3 and TRBJ2-7; tentative D call: TRBD2 (6 bases). CDR1 is ENHRY and CDR2 is SYGVKD in the germline V gene. The V end lost 3 bases, the J end lost 2 bases, and 14 bases lay between the germline ends. This CDR3 is 15 amino acids long. The CDR3 nucleotides read TGTGCCATCAGTGAAGCGGGCGGAGGGCCCTACGAGCAGTACTTC. This encodes CAISEAGGGPYEQYF.

This chain's CDR3 is CASSPGHVSNQPQHF. The CDR3, as DNA: TGTGCCAGTAGTCCGGGTCACGTTAGCAATCAGCCCCAGCATTTT. This sequence joins TRBV19 and TRBJ1-5, with D uncertain. Trimming cost V 5 bases and J 0 bases, with 11 bases left between them. The CDR3 spans 15 residues. Per the germline V gene, CDR1 is LNHDA and CDR2 is SQIVND (reference sequence).

The V and J genes are TRBV11-3 and TRBJ2-7; TRBD1 agrees at 9 bases. CDR3 length equals 13 residues. Germline CDR1 is SGHNT and CDR2 is YENEEA. J gave up 2 bases and V 8 bases, and 4 bases lay outside the gene matches. The CDR3: CASGQGKAYEQYF. CDR3 coding DNA: TGTGCCAGCGGACAGGGGAAGGCCTACGAGCAGTACTTC.